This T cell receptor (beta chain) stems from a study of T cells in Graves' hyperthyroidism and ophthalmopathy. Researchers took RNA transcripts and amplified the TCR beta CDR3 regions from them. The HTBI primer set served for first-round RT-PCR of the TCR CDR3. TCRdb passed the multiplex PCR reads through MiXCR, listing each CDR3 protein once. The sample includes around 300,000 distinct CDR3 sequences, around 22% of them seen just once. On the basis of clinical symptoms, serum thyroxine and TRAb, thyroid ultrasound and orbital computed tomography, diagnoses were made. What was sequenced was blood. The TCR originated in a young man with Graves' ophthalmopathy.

CDR3 sequence: CASSYLERLAREQYF. In DNA form, the CDR3 reads TGTGCCAGCAGTTATTTGGAGCGGTTGGCCCGCGAGCAGTACTTC. V is TRBV6-1 and J is TRBJ2-7; the D gene is possibly TRBD2 (5 bases). Trimming stripped 5 bases from V and 6 bases from J, with 20 bases between. CDR1 is MNHNS, CDR2 SASEGT, per germline. The CDR3 runs to 15 residues.